A selection of T cell receptor beta chains follows, all from one sample in a study of blood T cell repertoires in COVID-19. TCRdb's copy holds only in-frame clones and misses some; the assay was immunoSEQ multiplex PCR. The sample shows some 500,000 clones, about 89% of them seen only once. Sequencing was done on a sample of peripheral blood. The receptor source for this set is a woman in her 50s with COVID-19, enrolled during active disease. CDR3s include the opening cysteine and the closing phenylalanine or tryptophan. A D gene is named only where the DNA matches it firmly. Not every row has a clone size; where given, it reads once, few, many or a size class.

>TRBJ1-2|TRBV19|TRBD1|-
CASSGTEFNYGYTF
TGTGCCAGTAGTGGGACAGAATTTAACTATGGCTACACCTTC
>TRBJ1-2|TRBV20-1|-|-
CSVGVNDGYTF
TGCAGTGTAGGAGTAAATGATGGCTACACCTTC
>TRBJ1-1|TRBV28|TRBD1|-
CASSLYPGTGKTEAFF
TGTGCCAGCAGTTTGTACCCCGGGACAGGGAAGACTGAAGCTTTCTTT
>TRBJ1-5|TRBV15|TRBD1|-
CATSVDRGFNQPQHF
TGTGCCACCAGCGTGGACAGGGGTTTCAATCAGCCCCAGCATTTT
>TRBJ1-2|TRBV6-2/TRBV6-3|-|-
CASSTTESYGYTF
TGTGCCAGCAGCACGACAGAGAGCTATGGCTACACCTTC
>TRBJ2-3|TRBV10-2|-|-
CASSESKSAERTDTQYF
TGCGCCAGCAGTGAGTCGAAAAGCGCGGAACGCACAGATACGCAGTATTTT
>TRBJ1-3|TRBV4-1|-|-
CASSRRGSGNTIYF
TGCGCCAGCAGCCGGCGAGGGTCTGGAAACACCATATATTTT
>TRBJ1-1|TRBV6-5|-|-
CASSYSVGPTEAFF
TGTGCCAGCAGTTACTCGGTGGGGCCCACTGAAGCTTTCTTT
>TRBJ2-5|TRBV15|-|few
CATSREGRQETQYF
TGTGCCACCAGCAGAGAGGGGCGACAAGAGACCCAGTACTTC
>TRBJ2-3|TRBV11-1|TRBD1|-
CASSQGVADTQYF
TGTGCCAGCAGCCAGGGGGTAGCAGATACGCAGTATTTT
>TRBJ1-2|TRBV6-5|TRBD1|-
CASSPGQGARGYTF
TGTGCCAGCAGTCCAGGACAGGGGGCGAGGGGCTACACCTTC
>TRBJ2-1|TRBV12-5|-|-
CASGLNPGNEQFF
TGTGCTAGTGGTCTCAACCCCGGCAATGAGCAGTTCTTC
>TRBJ2-7|TRBV27|-|once
CASSSRDYEQYF
TGTGCCAGCAGTTCCCGGGACTACGAGCAGTACTTC
>TRBJ1-6|TRBV24-1|-|-
CATSGSDNSPLHF
TGTGCCACCAGTGGGAGTGATAATTCACCCCTCCACTTT
>TRBJ1-2|TRBV19|-|-
CASSMRGGVDYGYTF
TGTGCCAGTAGTATGCGGGGGGGCGTGGACTATGGCTACACCTTC
>TRBJ2-7|TRBV5-4|TRBD2|-
CASSRKGLAGGEQYF
TGTGCCAGCAGCCGAAAGGGACTAGCGGGGGGCGAGCAGTACTTC
>TRBJ2-1|TRBV4-1|TRBD2|-
CASSQLGLAIDEQFF
TGCGCCAGCAGCCAACTGGGACTAGCGATAGATGAGCAGTTCTTC
>TRBJ2-3|TRBV2|TRBD2|-
CASSAASGGRGDTQYF
TGTGCCAGCAGTGCCGCTAGCGGGGGGCGAGGCGATACGCAGTATTTT
>TRBJ2-5|TRBV12-3/TRBV12-4|-|-
CASSRDTEETQYF
TGTGCCAGCAGCCGGGACACCGAAGAGACCCAGTACTTC
>TRBJ1-6|TRBV28|-|-
CASRAGRGPGNSPLHF
TGTGCCAGCAGGGCAGGGAGGGGACCGGGTAATTCACCCCTCCACTTT
>TRBJ1-3|TRBV28|-|once
CASAWGRSGNTIYF
TGTGCCAGCGCCTGGGGGCGCTCTGGAAACACCATATATTTT
>TRBJ1-2|TRBV5-6|-|-
CASSLRAGDYGYTF
TGTGCCAGCAGCTTACGTGCGGGAGACTATGGCTACACCTTC
>TRBJ1-2|TRBV11-2|-|-
CASSLDWGLGYTF
TGTGCCAGCAGCTTAGATTGGGGGCTTGGCTACACCTTC
>TRBJ1-1|TRBV28|-|-
CASRNTNPNTEAFF
TGTGCCAGCAGAAACACGAACCCAAACACTGAAGCTTTCTTT
>TRBJ2-3|TRBV15|-|-
CATSRDVGLLTDTQYF
TGTGCCACCAGCAGAGATGTGGGGCTCCTCACAGATACGCAGTATTTT
>TRBJ1-4|TRBV5-1|TRBD1|-
CASSVTGNEKLFF
TGCGCCAGCAGCGTGACAGGGAACGAAAAACTGTTTTTT
>TRBJ2-3|TRBV27|TRBD2|-
CASSRTSGGAGDTQYF
TGTGCCAGCAGCCGGACTAGCGGGGGGGCCGGAGATACGCAGTATTTT
>TRBJ2-1|TRBV30|TRBD1|-
CAWSVGTGGNEQFF
TGTGCCTGGAGTGTAGGGACAGGGGGCAATGAGCAGTTCTTC
>TRBJ2-7|TRBV6-5|-|once
CASSYTSGVGQYF
TGTGCCAGCAGTTATACATCGGGGGTTGGGCAGTACTTC